The rows below give T cell receptor beta chains drawn from one sample of a study of blood T cell repertoires in COVID-19. The repertoire was sequenced with immunoSEQ multiplex PCR; TCRdb's copy has only in-frame clones and lacks some. The data contain about 670,000 clones, 85% to 90% of them singletons. Sequenced: peripheral blood. Receptor source: a woman between 18 and 29 years old with acute or convalescent COVID-19. Each CDR3 is given with its conserved first and last residue. D genes are given only for firm matches. Where a row states a size, it is once, few, many or the class of an expanded clone; other rows omit it.

15,TRBV6-5,-,TRBD1,TRBJ1-1,CASSYRGQGNTEAFF,TGTGCCAGCAGTTACCGCGGACAGGGCAACACTGAAGCTTTCTTT
13,TRBV6-5,-,-,TRBJ1-2,CASRRGARYGYTF,TGTGCCAGCAGACGGGGGGCCCGGTATGGCTACACCTTC
15,TRBV4-2,-,TRBD1,TRBJ1-2,CASSKRLDRMDGYTF,TGTGCCAGCAGCAAACGATTGGACAGGATGGATGGCTACACCTTC
13,TRBV14,-,-,TRBJ2-7,CASSQDIGYEQYF,TGTGCCAGCAGCCAAGATATCGGTTACGAGCAGTACTTC
16,TRBV27,-,TRBD1,TRBJ1-2,CASREVGTGDGSGYTF,TGTGCCAGCAGGGAGGTAGGGACAGGTGATGGTAGCGGCTACACCTTC
18,TRBV13,-,-,TRBJ1-6,CASGSREGGSSYNSPLHF,TGTGCCAGCGGGTCCAGGGAAGGCGGCAGCTCCTATAATTCACCCCTCCACTTT
13,TRBV21-1,once,-,TRBJ1-6,CAPPGPRRGPLHF,TGTGCCCCCCCCGGCCCCCGGCGGGGACCCCTCCACTTT
16,TRBV3-1/TRBV3-2,-,-,TRBJ2-7,CASSQGVGGLAYEQYF,TGTGCCAGCAGCCAAGGGGTCGGGGGTCTGGCCTACGAGCAGTACTTC
16,TRBV5-4,-,TRBD1,TRBJ2-5,CASSPGQGLQFETQYF,TGTGCCAGCAGCCCAGGACAGGGACTTCAGTTTGAGACCCAGTACTTC
16,TRBV18,-,-,TRBJ1-6,CASSGWEGMQNSPLHF,TGTGCCAGCTCAGGATGGGAGGGGATGCAAAATTCACCCCTCCACTTT
22,TRBV15,once,TRBD2,TRBJ2-5,CATSRDSLWLAGGRRFGETQYF,TGTGCCACCAGCAGAGATTCTCTTTGGCTAGCGGGGGGACGGCGATTTGGAGAGACCCAGTACTTC
15,TRBV27,-,TRBD2,TRBJ2-7,CASSLSTGTNYEQYF,TGTGCCAGCAGTTTATCAACCGGGACTAACTACGAGCAGTACTTC
14,TRBV5-6,-,-,TRBJ1-3,CASSRDGVSRTIYF,TGTGCCAGCAGTCGGGATGGGGTCTCTCGGACCATATATTTT
14,TRBV5-1,-,TRBD1,TRBJ1-2,CASSFGTGNYGYTF,TGCGCCAGCAGCTTCGGGACAGGCAACTATGGCTACACCTTC
15,TRBV6-5,-,-,TRBJ1-6,CASSYWRTVNSPLHF,TGTGCCAGCAGTTATTGGAGGACAGTAAATTCACCCCTCCACTTT
17,TRBV28,-,-,TRBJ2-1,CASSALSVWGQGNEQFF,TGTGCCAGCAGTGCCCTCTCGGTTTGGGGCCAAGGCAATGAGCAGTTCTTC
14,TRBV11-2,-,-,TRBJ2-3,CASSLVGPRDTQYF,TGTGCCAGCAGCTTAGTTGGGCCCCGGGATACGCAGTATTTT
13,TRBV12-5,-,-,TRBJ2-3,CASGLGRGNTQYF,TGTGCTAGTGGTCTAGGGAGAGGAAATACGCAGTATTTT
13,TRBV27,-,-,TRBJ1-1,CASSLFDGGWAFF,TGTGCCAGCAGTTTATTTGATGGGGGGTGGGCTTTCTTT
15,TRBV7-3,-,TRBD2,TRBJ2-7,CASSLTGGTAYEQYF,TGTGCCAGCAGCTTAACGGGGGGGACCGCCTACGAGCAGTACTTC
14,TRBV29-1,-,-,TRBJ1-1,CSVEDLRQNTEAFF,TGCAGCGTTGAAGATTTACGACAGAACACTGAAGCTTTCTTT
16,TRBV4-1,-,-,TRBJ1-2,CASSQVGYSSNYGYTF,TGCGCCAGCAGCCAAGTCGGATACAGTTCTAACTATGGCTACACCTTC
13,TRBV27,few,-,TRBJ1-2,CASSFRANYGYTF,TGTGCCAGCAGTTTTCGGGCTAACTATGGCTACACCTTC
20,TRBV5-8,-,TRBD2,TRBJ2-1,CASSLDMRGVLGDSGNEQFF,TGTGCCAGCAGCTTGGATATGCGGGGGGTATTAGGGGATAGTGGCAATGAGCAGTTCTTC
14,TRBV6-5,-,-,TRBJ1-1,CASSWKQGYTEAFF,TGTGCCAGCAGTTGGAAACAGGGTTACACTGAAGCTTTCTTT
14,TRBV9,-,-,TRBJ1-1,CASSVSKQGTEAFF,TGTGCCAGCAGCGTTTCGAAACAGGGTACTGAAGCTTTCTTT
16,TRBV19,-,TRBD1,TRBJ1-1,CASSTQGQGMSTEAFF,TGTGCCAGTAGTACCCAGGGACAGGGGATGAGCACTGAAGCTTTCTTT
14,TRBV2,-,TRBD1,TRBJ1-1,CASSTWTGNTEAFF,TGTGCCAGCAGCACCTGGACAGGTAACACTGAAGCTTTCTTT
16,TRBV6-2/TRBV6-3,-,TRBD2,TRBJ2-2,CASSYSGGANTGELFF,TGTGCCAGCAGCTATAGCGGGGGAGCGAACACCGGGGAGCTGTTTTTT
12,TRBV6-6,-,-,TRBJ1-5,CASSEGTEPGGF,TGTGCCAGCAGTGAGGGGACCGAACCCGGGGGGTTT
13,TRBV10-2,-,-,TRBJ1-2,CASREGREYGYTF,TGCGCCAGCAGGGAGGGGCGGGAGTATGGCTACACCTTC
12,TRBV30,-,-,TRBJ1-1,CAWNPRGTEAFF,TGTGCCTGGAACCCGCGAGGAACTGAAGCTTTCTTT
16,TRBV7-9,once,TRBD1,TRBJ1-3,CASSRAGTGSNNAIYF,TGTGCCAGCAGCCGTGCCGGGACAGGGAGTAATAACGCCATATATTTT
14,TRBV19,-,TRBD1,TRBJ2-1,CASSIRDSYNEQFF,TGTGCCAGTAGTATTCGGGACAGTTACAATGAGCAGTTCTTC
14,TRBV6-5,-,TRBD1,TRBJ2-7,CASRRQGKPYEQYF,TGTGCCAGCAGGCGACAGGGAAAACCCTACGAGCAGTACTTC
14,TRBV3-1/TRBV3-2,-,TRBD1,TRBJ2-3,CAKIRDRGPDTQYF,TGTGCCAAGATACGGGACAGGGGACCAGATACGCAGTATTTT
13,TRBV6-5,-,TRBD1,TRBJ1-4,CASSTGQGRKLFF,TGTGCCAGCAGTACGGGACAGGGGCGAAAACTGTTTTTT
12,TRBV5-8,-,-,TRBJ1-1,CASSFVGTEAFF,TGTGCCAGCAGCTTCGTCGGCACTGAAGCTTTCTTT
14,TRBV13,-,TRBD1,TRBJ1-1,CASSTRDRGTEAFF,TGTGCCAGCAGCACCCGGGACAGGGGCACTGAAGCTTTCTTT
14,TRBV7-2,-,-,TRBJ2-3,CASSPRDWTDTQYF,TGTGCCAGCAGCCCCCGGGATTGGACAGATACGCAGTATTTT
15,TRBV5-1,-,TRBD1,TRBJ1-6,CASSSRDSLYSPLHF,TGCGCCAGCAGCAGTCGGGACAGCCTTTATTCACCCCTCCACTTT
14,TRBV3-1/TRBV3-2,-,-,TRBJ1-5,CASSLRVSNQPQHF,TGTGCCAGCAGCCTTCGGGTTAGCAATCAGCCCCAGCATTTT
14,TRBV27,once,-,TRBJ1-1,CASSSPAGATEAFF,TGTGCCAGCAGTTCACCCGCGGGGGCCACTGAAGCTTTCTTT
15,TRBV19,-,-,TRBJ2-1,CASSGGDRADNEQFF,TGTGCCAGTAGTGGCGGGGACCGGGCCGACAATGAGCAGTTCTTC
15,TRBV7-3,-,TRBD1,TRBJ2-2,CASSTGTGVTGELFF,TGTGCCAGCAGTACCGGGACAGGGGTTACCGGGGAGCTGTTTTTT
13,TRBV27,once,TRBD1,TRBJ1-6,CASMGQGNSPLHF,TGTGCCAGCATGGGACAGGGTAATTCACCCCTCCACTTT
14,TRBV30,-,TRBD1,TRBJ2-3,CACGQGDPTDTQYF,TGTGCCTGCGGACAGGGTGATCCCACAGATACGCAGTATTTT
17,TRBV24-1,once,TRBD1,TRBJ1-5,CATSESGQGDSNQPQHF,TGTGCCACCAGTGAGTCAGGACAGGGGGACAGCAATCAGCCCCAGCATTTT
14,TRBV2,-,TRBD1,TRBJ1-2,CASSGEQGARGYTF,TGTGCCAGCAGCGGGGAGCAGGGGGCGCGTGGCTACACCTTC
12,TRBV6-5,-,-,TRBJ1-1,CASSRSLTEAFF,TGTGCCAGCAGCCGGTCACTCACTGAAGCTTTCTTT
17,TRBV3-1/TRBV3-2,once,TRBD2,TRBJ2-1,CASSPQGVAGGLGEQFF,TGTGCCAGCAGCCCGCAGGGAGTAGCGGGGGGGCTAGGTGAGCAGTTCTTC
13,TRBV27,-,TRBD1,TRBJ1-1,CASTQGGEAEAFF,TGTGCCAGCACCCAAGGGGGCGAGGCTGAAGCTTTCTTT
13,TRBV6-2/TRBV6-3,-,-,TRBJ1-2,CASSFRQFYGYTF,TGTGCCAGCAGTTTTAGACAATTCTATGGCTACACCTTC
15,TRBV9,once,-,TRBJ1-5,CASSTGMNSNQPQHF,TGTGCCAGCAGTACAGGGATGAATAGCAATCAGCCCCAGCATTTT